This passage covers 30 T cell receptor beta chains from one sample sequenced in a study of blood T cell repertoires in COVID-19 (dated by TCRdb to 2018 to 2021). The library was generated by the immunoSEQ multiplex PCR assay. Sourced from immuneACCESS, this table was stored by TCRdb with only in-frame sequences that have V and J called. A share of the clones is absent; for the studies checked, an unresolved V gene accounts for under half, and the remainder has no known explanation. In this sample the table shows 270,000 or so clones, 85% of which occur a single time. The ten largest clones add up to about an eighth of the sample. Sequenced input: peripheral blood. All receptors derive from a human donor in a cohort sampled during active COVID-19.

The CDR3 here is CASSREKHLVGLAPLNEQFF. The CDR3 nucleotides are TGTGCCAGCAGTCGGGAGAAGCACCTTGTAGGGCTAGCACCCCTCAATGAGCAGTTCTTC. The V and J genes are TRBV27 and TRBJ2-1; a weak D match, TRBD2 (6 bases). The CDR3 has 20 residues. CDR1 and CDR2 (germline): MNHEY, SMNVEV (reference sequence). Trimming pared 5 bases from V and 6 bases from J, leaving 32 bases between.

The chain combines TRBV19 with TRBJ1-5; D perhaps matches TRBD1 (5 bases). The V end was cut by 5 bases, the J end by 9 bases, with 20 bases between. This CDR3 comprises 15 residues. Per germline, CDR1 LNHDA and CDR2 SQIVND (reference sequence). The CDR3 loop reads CASSHPTVPGGPQHF. For the CDR3, the DNA is TGTGCCAGTAGTCACCCGACAGTGCCGGGAGGGCCCCAGCATTTT.

The chain links TRBV3-1 (or the pseudogene TRBV3-2) to TRBJ2-2; D gene unclear. The ends were cut back, 2 bases at V and 5 bases at J, with 3 bases in the middle. CDR3 length: 12 residues. Germline V lookup: CDR1 LGHDT, CDR2 YNNKEL (reference sequence). The CDR3 region is CASSQQTGELFF. The CDR3 DNA reads TGTGCCAGCAGCCAACAGACCGGGGAGCTGTTTTTT.

This rearrangement joins TRBV4-1 to TRBJ2-5, with 8 bases aligning to TRBD1. J gave up 5 bases and V 4 bases, and 3 bases lay outside the gene matches. CDR1 and CDR2 (germline): MGHRA, YSYEKL. CDR3 length: 13 residues. In nucleotides, the CDR3 is TGCGCCAGCAGCCCAGGGGGCCGGGAGACCCAGTACTTC. Its translation is CASSPGGRETQYF.

This sequence joins TRBV5-1 and TRBJ2-6, with 8 bases that match TRBD1. The CDR3 loop spans 18 amino acids. With V trimmed by 0 bases and J by 0 bases, 5 bases remained unmatched. From germline, CDR1 is SGHRS and CDR2 YFSETQ. CDR3 region: CASSLVLQGGSGANVLTF. The CDR3 region has the DNA TGCGCCAGCAGCTTGGTCCTACAGGGGGGCTCTGGGGCCAACGTCCTGACTTTC.

This chain joins TRBV15 and TRBJ1-3; D gene uncertain. CDR3 length equals 14 residues. Germline V lookup: CDR1 LNHNV, CDR2 YYDKDF (reference sequence). The V end lost 0 bases, the J end lost 4 bases, and 7 bases lay between the germline ends. CDR3: CATSRDGSGNTIYF. DNA of the CDR3: TGTGCCACCAGCAGAGACGGGAGCGGAAACACCATATATTTT.

The chain is built from TRBV3-1 (or the pseudogene TRBV3-2) and TRBJ2-3; D is unresolved. V was clipped by 4 bases and J by 3 bases, with 5 bases between them. There are 12 residues in the CDR3. Germline V lookup: CDR1 LGHDT, CDR2 YNNKEL (reference sequence). The CDR3 nucleotides are TGTGCCAGCAGCCGGCGGACAGATACGCAGTATTTT. Translated, it gives CASSRRTDTQYF.

The J gene is TRBJ2-7, the V gene TRBV18; 11 bases align to TRBD1. The CDR3 covers 17 residues. Trimming removed 1 base from V and 7 bases from J; junction bases left unmatched: 12. Per germline, CDR1 KGHSH and CDR2 LQKENI. The CDR3 is CASSPLPAGQGAWEQYF. The DNA of the CDR3 is TGTGCCAGCTCACCACTCCCAGCTGGACAGGGGGCCTGGGAGCAGTACTTC. Full variable domain (missing parts from reference TRBV18 and TRBJ2-7): NAGVMQNPRHLVRRRGQEARLRCSPMKGHSHVYWYRQLPEEGLKFMVYLQKENIIDESGMPKERFSAEFPKEGPSILRIQQVVRGDSAAYFCASSPLPAGQGAWEQYFGPGTRLTVT.

The gene calls are TRBV15 and TRBJ2-1; 8 bases align to TRBD1. Unmatched junction bases numbered 9, after V lost 0 bases and J lost 8 bases. Per the germline V gene, CDR1 is LNHNV and CDR2 is YYDKDF (reference sequence). This CDR3 has 16 amino acids. The CDR3 sequence is CATSRDRQGAGDEQFF. DNA of the CDR3: TGTGCCACCAGCAGAGATCGTCAGGGGGCCGGGGATGAGCAGTTCTTC.

The chain employs TRBV9 and TRBJ2-1; TRBD2 agrees at 9 bases. J gave up 9 bases and V 0 bases, and 7 bases lay outside the gene matches. CDR1 is SGDLS and CDR2 is YYNGEE in the germline V gene. This CDR3 spans 15 amino acids. The DNA for the CDR3 is TGTGCCAGCAGCGTAGCGGTAGCGGGAGACGGTGAGCAGTTCTTC. It translates to CASSVAVAGDGEQFF. The variable domain in full, completed from reference TRBV9 and TRBJ2-1, reads DSGVTQTPKHLITATGQRVTLRCSPRSGDLSVYWYQQSLDQGLQFLIQYYNGEERAKGNILERFSAQQFPDLHSELNLSSLELGDSALYFCASSVAVAGDGEQFFGPGTRLTVL.

The V gene is TRBV7-9, the J gene TRBJ2-2; TRBD2 agrees at 9 bases. Germline V gene lookup returns CDR1 SEHNR and CDR2 FQNEAQ (reference sequence). The CDR3 consists of 17 residues. V shed 3 bases and J 4 bases; nucleotides not matched to a gene: 9. CDR3 amino acids: CASSFSPSGIGTGELFF. Written as DNA, the CDR3 is TGTGCCAGCAGCTTCTCGCCTAGCGGGATTGGCACCGGGGAGCTGTTTTTT.

The rearrangement joins TRBV29-1 to TRBJ2-7, with 7 bases aligning to TRBD2. V was pared by 4 bases and J by 1 base, with 4 bases of the junction left unmatched. In germline, CDR1 is SQVTM, CDR2 ANQGSEA. This CDR3 has 13 amino acids. The CDR3 sequence: CSVAGGWSYEQYF. The CDR3 bases are TGCAGCGTTGCGGGAGGTTGGTCCTACGAGCAGTACTTC.

This chain links TRBV7-2 with TRBJ2-3; tentative D call: TRBD2 (6 bases). Trimming shortened V by 3 bases and J by 2 bases, and 12 bases separated the two germline ends. CDR1 is SGHTA, CDR2 FQGNSA, per germline. The CDR3 spans 15 residues. In DNA form, the CDR3 reads TGTGCCAGCAGCTTTAGGCGGGGAAACACAGATACGCAGTATTTT. The encoded protein is CASSFRRGNTDTQYF.

The genes are TRBV5-3 and TRBJ2-1; D might be TRBD2 (5 bases). TRBV5-3 is sorted into the ORF group, with uncertain function. V lost 1 base to trimming and J lost 8 bases, with 10 bases between them. The CDR3 has 13 residues. CDR3 bases: TGTGCCAGAAGCTTGAGTGGGAGCTATGAGCAGTTCTTC. Its protein is CARSLSGSYEQFF.

The gene calls are TRBV30 and TRBJ1-2; D remains unclear. The V end was cut by 5 bases, the J end by 2 bases, with 9 bases between. The germline V gene has CDR1 GTSNPN and CDR2 SVGIG (reference sequence). The CDR3 is made up of 12 amino acids. The CDR3 here is CAWSRENYGYTF. CDR3 sequence (DNA): TGTGCCTGGTCCCGGGAGAACTATGGCTACACCTTC.

On this clone: In the same sample, other DNA sequences code for this CDR3. The chain recombines TRBV7-2 with TRBJ2-7, with D tentatively TRBD2 (6 bases). CDR3 length equals 14 residues. Between the trimmed V and J ends, which lost 3 bases and 0 bases, there was a span of 9 bases. Germline assignment: CDR1 SGHTA and CDR2 FQGNSA. The CDR3 is CASSFGGSSYEQYF. The CDR3 DNA follows: TGTGCCAGCAGCTTTGGGGGGAGCTCCTACGAGCAGTACTTC.

For the CDR3, the DNA is TGTGCCAGCAGCTTAGGTGCTCCGGGACAGGGAAGCTACACCTTC. Its translation: CASSLGAPGQGSYTF. The chain is built from TRBV7-9 and TRBJ1-2; 9 positions agree with TRBD1. After removal of 1 base from V and 9 bases from J, the junction contained 9 bases not matched to a gene. CDR3 length: 15 residues. Germline CDR1 and CDR2: SEHNR and FQNEAQ (reference sequence).

This rearrangement joins TRBV7-9 to TRBJ2-5, with 7 bases lining up with TRBD2. The CDR3 covers 13 residues. The ends lost 5 bases at V and 7 bases at J; junction bases unmatched: 7. CDR1 is SEHNR, CDR2 FQNEAQ, per germline (reference sequence). The CDR3: CASSPDWGGTQYF. CDR3 nucleotide sequence: TGTGCCAGCAGCCCAGACTGGGGGGGGACCCAGTACTTC.

This chain connects TRBV5-5 to TRBJ1-4; D not resolved. The CDR3 runs to 16 residues. CDR1 and CDR2 (germline): SGHKS, YYEKEE (reference sequence). V lost 0 bases and J 7 bases, leaving 16 bases between the germline ends. DNA for the CDR3: TGTGCCAGCAGCTTGGGGTCGGGTCACATAGGTGAAAAACTGTTTTTT. Protein sequence: CASSLGSGHIGEKLFF.

The V gene is TRBV19, the J gene TRBJ1-2, with D perhaps TRBD1 (5 bases). The CDR3 is 14 residues long. V was trimmed by 6 bases and J by 2 bases, leaving 13 bases between them. Germline V gives CDR1 LNHDA, CDR2 SQIVND (reference sequence). The CDR3 DNA sequence: TGTGCCAGTAGCCCACCAGGGTGGAACTATGGCTACACCTTC. This sequence encodes CASSPPGWNYGYTF.

This rearrangement joins TRBV18 to TRBJ1-1; weak D call: TRBD1 (6 bases). The germline V and J ends were trimmed by 6 bases and 1 base, with 15 bases remaining between them. The CDR3 loop spans 15 amino acids. Germline V CDR1 and CDR2: KGHSH, LQKENI. CDR3 loop: CASSLQGWGNTEAFF. CDR3 sequence (DNA): TGTGCCAGCTCGCTACAGGGATGGGGGAACACTGAAGCTTTCTTT.

This clone has more than one count but fewer than ten. The chain carries TRBV9 and TRBJ2-1, with 8 bases lining up with TRBD2. The CDR3 is made up of 15 amino acids. Germline trimming cut 4 bases from V and 5 bases from J; bases unmatched to any gene: 8. Germline CDR1 SGDLS, CDR2 YYNGEE. CDR3 amino acids: CASSPRTSRNNEQFF. CDR3 coding DNA: TGTGCCAGCAGCCCTCGGACTAGCCGAAACAATGAGCAGTTCTTC.

The CDR3 protein is CASSQTGMGETQYF. In DNA, the CDR3 is TGTGCCAGCAGCCAAACAGGGATGGGGGAGACCCAGTACTTC. The chain uses TRBV3-1 (or the pseudogene TRBV3-2) and TRBJ2-5; a possible D gene is TRBD1 (6 bases). Trimming left V 2 bases short and J 5 bases short, with 12 bases between. Germline V gene sequence: CDR1 LGHDT, CDR2 YNNKEL (reference sequence). CDR3 size: 14 residues.

The chain combines TRBV3-1 (or the pseudogene TRBV3-2) with TRBJ1-1; 7 bases agree with TRBD1. The germline V gene has CDR1 LGHDT and CDR2 YNNKEL (reference sequence). V dropped 1 base and J dropped 1; count of bases not matched to a gene: 3. The CDR3 covers 15 residues. Here the CDR3 reads CASSQAGTANTEAFF. The CDR3 DNA sequence: TGTGCCAGCAGCCAAGCCGGGACAGCGAACACTGAAGCTTTCTTT.

CDR3 DNA: TGTGCCAGCAGGCCCGGGACAGGGGCAGAAAAACTGTTTTTT. Protein: CASRPGTGAEKLFF. The V call is TRBV6-6, the J call TRBJ1-4, with 10 nucleotides matching TRBD1. The CDR3 consists of 14 residues. The junction had 6 bases not matched to a gene; V was cut back by 6 bases and J by 8 bases. The germline V gene has CDR1 MNHNY and CDR2 SVGAGI (reference sequence).

The chain uses TRBV9 and TRBJ1-2; D may be TRBD1 (6 bases). The CDR3 contains 13 residues. In germline, CDR1 is SGDLS, CDR2 YYNGEE. V was clipped by 4 bases and J by 2 bases, with 9 bases between them. The chain's CDR3 is CASSPTGNYGYTF. In DNA form, the CDR3 reads TGTGCCAGCAGCCCTACAGGGAACTATGGCTACACCTTC.

The chain combines TRBV6-5 with TRBJ1-1; TRBD1 matches at 9 bases. Germline V gene data show CDR1 as MNHEY and CDR2 as SVGAGI. J lost 2 bases, V lost 5 bases, and 3 bases had no gene match. The CDR3 totals 14 residues. The CDR3 sequence: CASSTDRGNTEAFF. The CDR3 DNA follows: TGTGCCAGCAGTACGGACAGGGGAAACACTGAAGCTTTCTTT.

The chain has TRBV7-2 and TRBJ1-4, with 7 bases lining up with TRBD1. This CDR3 has 15 amino acids. J gave up 1 base and V 2 bases, and 1 base lay outside the gene matches. Looked up from germline, CDR1 is SGHTA and CDR2 is FQGNSA. The CDR3 reads CASSLNRGTNEKLFF. Written as DNA, the CDR3 is TGTGCCAGCAGCTTAAACAGGGGAACTAATGAAAAACTGTTTTTT.

This clone was seen a single time. The gene calls are TRBV6-6 and TRBJ2-1, with D possibly matching TRBD2 (5 bases). The V and J ends lost 8 bases and 5 bases respectively, with 16 bases between them. The CDR3 has 14 residues. CDR1 is MNHNY, CDR2 SVGAGI, per germline (reference sequence). DNA of the CDR3: TGTGCCAGCTCCCTTCTAGCTTCCCACAATGAGCAGTTCTTC. It is translated as CASSLLASHNEQFF.

The V call is TRBV5-1, the J call TRBJ2-7, with D maybe TRBD2 (6 bases). Germline CDR1 is SGHRS and CDR2 is YFSETQ. This CDR3 comprises 14 residues. V gave up 0 bases and J gave up 5 bases, with 12 bases separating them. The CDR3 here is CASSLEAGVDEQYF. The CDR3 nucleotides are TGCGCCAGCAGCTTGGAAGCGGGTGTGGACGAGCAGTACTTC.